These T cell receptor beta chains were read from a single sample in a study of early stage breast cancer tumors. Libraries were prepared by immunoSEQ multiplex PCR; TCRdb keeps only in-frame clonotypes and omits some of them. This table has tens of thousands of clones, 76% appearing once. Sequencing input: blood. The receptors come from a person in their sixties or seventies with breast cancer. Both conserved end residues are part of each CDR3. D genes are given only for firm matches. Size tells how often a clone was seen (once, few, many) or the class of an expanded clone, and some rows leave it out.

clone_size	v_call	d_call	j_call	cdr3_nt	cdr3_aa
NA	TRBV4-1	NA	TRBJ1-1	TGCGCCAGCAGCCAAGTACAGTTGAACACTGAAGCTTTCTTT	CASSQVQLNTEAFF
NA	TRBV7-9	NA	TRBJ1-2	TGTGCCAGCAGCTTAATAGGGCCGCTCTATGGCTACACCTTC	CASSLIGPLYGYTF
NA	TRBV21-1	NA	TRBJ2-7	TGTGCCAGCAGCTGCAGGGACCGTAGATGCTACGAGCAGTACTTC	CASSCRDRRCYEQYF
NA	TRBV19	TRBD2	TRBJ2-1	TGTGCCAGCGTCCCGACTAGCGGGCCGTACAATGAGCAGTTCTTC	CASVPTSGPYNEQFF
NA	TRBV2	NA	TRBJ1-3	TGTGCCAGCAGGGCCCCGAAGAGGGACACCATATATTTT	CASRAPKRDTIYF
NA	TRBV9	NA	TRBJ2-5	TGTGCCAGCAGCGTAGGATCCGGGCACCAAGAGACCCAGTACTTC	CASSVGSGHQETQYF
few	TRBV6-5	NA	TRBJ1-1	TGTGCCAGCAGTTACGGAGACGTTATGAACACTGAAGCTTTCTTT	CASSYGDVMNTEAFF
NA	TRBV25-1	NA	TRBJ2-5	TGTGCCAGCAGTGACTCAGGTCCCGAGACCCAGTACTTC	CASSDSGPETQYF
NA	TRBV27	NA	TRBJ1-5	TGTGCCAGCAGTCCGTTGGGGGAAATCGAGAATCAGCCCCAGCATTTT	CASSPLGEIENQPQHF
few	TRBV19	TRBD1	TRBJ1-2	TGTGCCAGTAGTACGCCATGGGACAGGAGACTTGGCTACACCTTC	CASSTPWDRRLGYTF
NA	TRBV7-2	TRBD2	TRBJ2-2	TGTGCCAGCAGCAGTAGCGGGGCCGCTAGAACCGGGGAGCTGTTTTTT	CASSSSGAARTGELFF
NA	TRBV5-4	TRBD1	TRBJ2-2	TGTGCCAGCAGCTTGGGGACAGGGGGCCCGAGCACCGGGGAGCTGTTTTTT	CASSLGTGGPSTGELFF
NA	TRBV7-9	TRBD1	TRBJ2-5	TGTGCCAGCAGCTACGGGACAGCGAGGCAAGAGACCCAGTACTTC	CASSYGTARQETQYF
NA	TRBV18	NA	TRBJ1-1	TGTGCCAGCGAAAGCTGGGGGAACACTGAAGCTTTCTTT	CASESWGNTEAFF
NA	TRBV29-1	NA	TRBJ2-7	TGCAGCGTAAATCAGGGGTACGAGCAGTACTTC	CSVNQGYEQYF
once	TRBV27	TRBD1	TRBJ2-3	TGTGCCAGCAGTTTATCGTACTGGGACAGGGGAGTAGATACGCAGTATTTT	CASSLSYWDRGVDTQYF
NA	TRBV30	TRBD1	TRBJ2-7	TGTGCCTGGAGTGGAGGACAGGGCAAGAGCGAGCAGTACTTC	CAWSGGQGKSEQYF
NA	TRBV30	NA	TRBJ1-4	TGTGGGGGGCAAGATAATGAAAAACTGTTTTTT	CGGQDNEKLFF
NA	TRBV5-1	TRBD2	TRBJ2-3	TGCGCCAGCAGCTCCTCGGGGACTAGCGGAGCAGATACGCAGTATTTT	CASSSSGTSGADTQYF
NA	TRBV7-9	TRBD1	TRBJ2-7	TGTGCCAGCAGCTCGGACAGGGCCTCCTACGAGCAGTACTTC	CASSSDRASYEQYF
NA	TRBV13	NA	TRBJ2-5	TGTGCCAGCAGCTCCCGCCCGGGGACCCAGTACTTC	CASSSRPGTQYF
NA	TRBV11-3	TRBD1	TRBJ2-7	TGTGCCAGCAGCCGCCTGACAGGGTTTTACTACGAGCAGTACTTC	CASSRLTGFYYEQYF
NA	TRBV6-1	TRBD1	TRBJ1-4	TGTGCCAGCAGGGAGGACAGGGGTCGGGAAAAACTGTTTTTT	CASREDRGREKLFF
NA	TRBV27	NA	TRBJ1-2	TGTGCCAGCAGACCGACCCTCGGGAATGGCTACACCTTC	CASRPTLGNGYTF
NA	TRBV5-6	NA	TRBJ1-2	TGTGCCAGCAGCTTGGTGGGGGTAGGCTACACCTTC	CASSLVGVGYTF
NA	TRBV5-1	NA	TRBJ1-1	TGCGCCAGCAGCCCGGGTGGGGTTATGAACACTGAAGCTTTCTTT	CASSPGGVMNTEAFF
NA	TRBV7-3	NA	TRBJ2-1	TGTGCCAGCAGCACGGGACTTCCTATGGATGAGCAGTTCTTC	CASSTGLPMDEQFF
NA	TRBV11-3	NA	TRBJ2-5	TGTGCCAGCAGCGTGAACCAAGAGACCCAGTACTTC	CASSVNQETQYF
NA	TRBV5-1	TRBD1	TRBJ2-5	TGCGCCAGCAGCTTGGCGGGACAGGGCCAAGAGACCCAGTACTTC	CASSLAGQGQETQYF
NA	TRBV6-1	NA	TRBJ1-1	TGTGCCAGCCGCACAAGTTTGGACACTGAAGCTTTCTTT	CASRTSLDTEAFF
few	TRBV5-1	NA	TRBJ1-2	TGCGCCAGCAGCTTGGGGCAGGGGATTGGCTACACCTTC	CASSLGQGIGYTF
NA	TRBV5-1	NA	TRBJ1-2	TGCGCCAGCAGCGGCCCCCCGGGTGGCTACACCTTC	CASSGPPGGYTF
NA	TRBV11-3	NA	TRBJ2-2	TGTGCCAGCAGCTTTTCTTCGTCCAGGGGCACCGGGGAGCTGTTTTTT	CASSFSSSRGTGELFF
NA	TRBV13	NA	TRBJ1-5	TGTGCCAGCAGCTACGGACAGTACAATCAGCCCCAGCATTTT	CASSYGQYNQPQHF
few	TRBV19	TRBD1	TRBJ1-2	TGTGCCAGCCGGGGGACAGGGGGCAGGATCTACTATGGCTACACCTTC	CASRGTGGRIYYGYTF
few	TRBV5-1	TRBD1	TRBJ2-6	TGCGCCAGCAGCTTGGGACAGGGCAACGTCCTGACTTTC	CASSLGQGNVLTF
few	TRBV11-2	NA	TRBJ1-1	TGTGCCAGCAGCTTAGATCATTCACGTGAAGCTTTCTTT	CASSLDHSREAFF
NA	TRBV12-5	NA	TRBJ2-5	TGTGCTAGTGGTCCCGGACAGCAAGAGACCCAGTACTTC	CASGPGQQETQYF
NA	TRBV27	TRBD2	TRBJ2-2	TGTGCCAGCAGTCCTCTAGCGGCGAACACCGGGGAGCTGTTTTTT	CASSPLAANTGELFF
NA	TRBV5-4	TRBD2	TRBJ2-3	TGTGCCAGCAGCTCCCTCCTAGCGGGAGCTATAGATACGCAGTATTTT	CASSSLLAGAIDTQYF
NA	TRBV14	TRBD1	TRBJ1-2	TGTGCCAGCAGCATACCGGGACAGGGGTCTGGCTACACCTTC	CASSIPGQGSGYTF
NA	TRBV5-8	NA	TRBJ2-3	TGTGCCAGCAGCTTGGCCAGGCTAGCAAGGGATACGCAGTATTTT	CASSLARLARDTQYF
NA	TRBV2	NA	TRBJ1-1	TGTGCCAGCAGTGATTGGGGGACGACTGAAGCTTTCTTT	CASSDWGTTEAFF
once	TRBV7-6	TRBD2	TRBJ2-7	TGTGCCAGCAGCTTAGCACCGGCTGTTGCCGGACTAGCGGGAGGCATCTCCTACGAGCAGTACTTC	CASSLAPAVAGLAGGISYEQYF
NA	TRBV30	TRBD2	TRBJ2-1	TGTGCCTGGAGGGGGACTAGCGGGAGACACAATGAGCAGTTCTTC	CAWRGTSGRHNEQFF
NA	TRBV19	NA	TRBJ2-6	TGTGCCAGTAGTAAGCAGGGCTTTGGGGCCAACGTCCTGACTTTC	CASSKQGFGANVLTF